This paragraph covers one T cell receptor (beta chain) sequence. Per the authors' pipeline: Cell counts per sample came from amplifying reference gene primers. Method: immunoSEQ multiplex PCR; TCRdb's copy keeps in-frame clones and lacks some. V, J and clone size derive from that table, while D and trimming were established from the DNA sequence. This table holds more than 200,000 clones, 84% found once. These data belong to a study of blood T cell repertoires in COVID-19. Study-level information: Samples came from the United States, Italy and Spain, spanning acute and convalescent COVID-19. PBMCs, B-cell-depleted T cells, or T cells provided the cDNA or gDNA that made up the material.

From germline, CDR1 is SNHLY and CDR2 FYNNEI. Trimming shortened V by 3 bases and J by 3 bases, and 11 bases separated the two germline ends. The CDR3 sequence is 14 residues long. The chain couples TRBV2 to TRBJ1-1, with D possibly TRBD1 on 5 matching bases. Sequenced: peripheral blood. The clonotype comes from a woman aged 40 to 55 who had recovered from COVID-19. The DNA of the CDR3 is TGTGCCAGCAGTGAGCAGGGCGGATACACTGAAGCTTTCTTT. Its protein product is CASSEQGGYTEAFF.